This TCR beta chain was observed in a study of cytomegalovirus exposure and HLA in healthy donors. Study-wide points: Rare sequences made up most TCRs, while some public TCRs were found in many donors.

The method was immunoSEQ multiplex PCR; TCRdb's version includes in-frame clones alone and lacks a portion of them. The data contain some 170,000 clones, around 92% of them singletons. With 7 bases removed from V and 3 bases from J, the gap between germline ends came to 19 bases. The germline V gene encodes CDR1 MDHEN and CDR2 SYDVKM. The CDR3 loop spans 15 amino acids. Concerning this clone: No antigen is known for it.

This chain links TRBV28 with TRBJ2-7, with D perhaps TRBD2 (6 bases). The sequencing sample was made of PBMCs. The clonotype comes from a man in his late teens or twenties in good health and CMV-seropositive. CDR3 loop: CASTPSGTGDYEQYF. CDR3 bases: TGTGCCAGCACTCCCTCGGGGACGGGGGACTACGAGCAGTACTTC.